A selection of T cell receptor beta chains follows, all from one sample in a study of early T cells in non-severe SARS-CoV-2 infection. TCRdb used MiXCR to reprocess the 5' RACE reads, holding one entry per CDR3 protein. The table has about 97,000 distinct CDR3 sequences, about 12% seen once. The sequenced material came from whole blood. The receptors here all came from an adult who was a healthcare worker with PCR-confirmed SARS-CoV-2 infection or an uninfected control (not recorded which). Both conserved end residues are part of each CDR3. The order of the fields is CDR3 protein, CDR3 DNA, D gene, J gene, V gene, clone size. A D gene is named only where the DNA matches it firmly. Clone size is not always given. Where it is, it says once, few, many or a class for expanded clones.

CDR3: CASSPEGQGSQPQHF; DNA: TGTGCCAGCTCACCAGAGGGACAGGGGTCTCAGCCCCAGCATTTT; D: TRBD1; J: TRBJ1-5; V: TRBV18; size: -
CDR3: CASSPRGSYNEQFF; DNA: TGTGCCAGCAGCCCTAGGGGCTCCTACAATGAGCAGTTCTTC; D: -; J: TRBJ2-1; V: TRBV7-3; size: few
CDR3: CASSLASGTGAFYGYTF; DNA: TGTGCCAGCAGCTTAGCCTCCGGGACAGGGGCCTTCTATGGCTACACCTTC; D: TRBD1; J: TRBJ1-2; V: TRBV7-6; size: many
CDR3: CASSQDQEGGEKLFF; DNA: TGTGCCAGCAGCCAAGATCAGGAAGGTGGGGAAAAACTGTTTTTT; D: -; J: TRBJ1-4; V: TRBV4-2; size: few
CDR3: CASSEVGSGAGDTQYF; DNA: TGTGCCAGCAGCGAGGTCGGAAGTGGGGCGGGGGATACGCAGTATTTT; D: -; J: TRBJ2-3; V: TRBV9; size: -
CDR3: CATHPLSSYNEQFF; DNA: TGTGCCACCCACCCCCTGAGCTCCTACAATGAGCAGTTCTTC; D: -; J: TRBJ2-1; V: TRBV21-1; size: few
CDR3: CASSVGTELTPQHF; DNA: TGTGCCAGCAGTGTGGGGACAGAATTGACGCCCCAGCATTTT; D: TRBD1; J: TRBJ1-5; V: TRBV6-1; size: many
CDR3: CATSDSNQPQHF; DNA: TGTGCCACCAGTGATAGCAATCAGCCCCAGCATTTT; D: -; J: TRBJ1-5; V: TRBV24-1; size: -
CDR3: CASTGTGELFF; DNA: TGTGCCAGCACCGGAACCGGGGAGCTGTTTTTT; D: -; J: TRBJ2-2; V: TRBV12-3/TRBV12-4; size: few
CDR3: CASSLALAGGDTQYF; DNA: TGCGCCAGCAGCTTGGCCCTAGCGGGAGGAGATACGCAGTATTTT; D: TRBD2; J: TRBJ2-3; V: TRBV5-1; size: once
CDR3: CASTRGGSREPYTF; DNA: TGTGCCAGCACACGGGGCGGATCCCGGGAACCCTACACCTTC; D: -; J: TRBJ1-2; V: TRBV9; size: -
CDR3: CASSQDKGWDSGYTF; DNA: TGTGCCAGCAGCCAAGATAAAGGGTGGGACAGTGGCTACACCTTC; D: TRBD1; J: TRBJ1-2; V: TRBV4-2; size: -
CDR3: CASSQPTGASGNTIYF; DNA: TGCGCCAGCAGCCAACCTACAGGGGCAAGTGGAAACACCATATATTTT; D: TRBD1; J: TRBJ1-3; V: TRBV4-1; size: -
CDR3: CSARDHIQAHEQFF; DNA: TGCAGTGCTAGAGATCATATACAGGCCCATGAGCAGTTCTTC; D: -; J: TRBJ2-1; V: TRBV20-1; size: -
CDR3: CSARVLTGYNEQFF; DNA: TGCAGTGCTAGAGTCCTCACTGGGTACAATGAGCAGTTCTTC; D: -; J: TRBJ2-1; V: TRBV20-1; size: many